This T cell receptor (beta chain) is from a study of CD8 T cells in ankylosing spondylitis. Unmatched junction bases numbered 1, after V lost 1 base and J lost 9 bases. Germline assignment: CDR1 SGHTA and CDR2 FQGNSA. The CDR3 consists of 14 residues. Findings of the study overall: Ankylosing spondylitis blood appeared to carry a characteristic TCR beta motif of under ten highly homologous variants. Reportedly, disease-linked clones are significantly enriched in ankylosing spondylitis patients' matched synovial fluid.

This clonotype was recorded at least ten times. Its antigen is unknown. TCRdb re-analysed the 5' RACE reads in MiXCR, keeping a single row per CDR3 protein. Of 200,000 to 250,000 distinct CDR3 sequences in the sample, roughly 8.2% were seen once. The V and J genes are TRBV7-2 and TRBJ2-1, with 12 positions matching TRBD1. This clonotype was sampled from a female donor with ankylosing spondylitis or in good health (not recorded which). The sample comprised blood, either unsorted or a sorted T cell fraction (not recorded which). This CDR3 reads CASSLGGQGAEQFF. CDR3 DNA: TGTGCCAGCAGCTTAGGGGGACAGGGGGCTGAGCAGTTCTTC.